The 19 T cell receptor beta chains below all came from one sample that was sequenced in a study of T cell responses to AZD1222 COVID-19 vaccine. The method was immunoSEQ multiplex PCR; TCRdb's version includes in-frame clones alone and lacks a portion of them. The table includes some 120,000 clones, 70% to 90% detected once. This specimen was peripheral blood, taken on day 0 of AZD1222 vaccination. These receptors came from an adult in good health.

V gene TRBV9 combines with J gene TRBJ1-1; D unresolved. CDR1 SGDLS and CDR2 YYNGEE come from the germline V gene. CDR3 length equals 14 residues. Trimming stripped 0 bases from V and 4 bases from J, with 10 bases between. Here the CDR3 reads CASSVEALGTEAFF. The CDR3 coding sequence is TGTGCCAGCAGCGTAGAAGCTCTTGGCACTGAAGCTTTCTTT.

CDR3 DNA: TGTGCCAGCAGCTTATCGGGGGCCGATACGCAGTATTTT. This codes for CASSLSGADTQYF. This chain links TRBV7-2 with TRBJ2-3, with D perhaps given as TRBD1 or TRBD2 (6 bases each). The germline gives CDR1 SGHTA, CDR2 FQGNSA. Trimming removed 2 bases from V and 6 bases from J, with 9 bases in between. The CDR3 totals 13 residues.

The rearrangement joins TRBV18 to TRBJ1-4, with TRBD1 matching over 9 bases. Germline V gives CDR1 KGHSH, CDR2 LQKENI. J gave up 5 bases and V 3 bases, and 4 bases lay outside the gene matches. The CDR3 has 15 residues. In nucleotides, the CDR3 is TGTGCCAGCTCACCGGACAGGGGAACGAATGAAAAACTGTTTTTT. The encoded protein is CASSPDRGTNEKLFF.

This clone was counted a few times. V gene TRBV9 combines with J gene TRBJ1-2, with 7 bases lining up with TRBD1. The CDR3 is 13 residues long. The V and J ends lost 4 bases and 4 bases, in that order; junction bases with no gene match: 4. The germline gives CDR1 SGDLS, CDR2 YYNGEE. The CDR3: CASSLGGSYGYTF. CDR3 coding DNA: TGTGCCAGCAGCTTAGGGGGCAGCTATGGCTACACCTTC.

This clone was counted between two and nine times. The rearrangement links TRBV6-5 to TRBJ1-5; D is perhaps TRBD1 (6 bases). V lost 2 bases, J lost 2 bases, and 13 bases lay in between. The CDR3 contains 16 residues. CDR1 and CDR2 (germline): MNHEY, SVGAGI. The CDR3 loop is CASSYPGQLGNQPQHF. The CDR3 DNA reads as TGTGCCAGCAGTTACCCCGGACAGTTAGGCAATCAGCCCCAGCATTTT.

The genes are TRBV6-5 and TRBJ1-2; 7 bases fit TRBD1. Germline CDR1 MNHEY, CDR2 SVGAGI. Germline trimming cut 3 bases from V and 3 bases from J; bases unmatched to any gene: 7. This CDR3 is built from 15 residues. DNA for the CDR3: TGTGCCAGCAGTTATGTTGGGACAGACCACTATGGCTACACCTTC. Translating gives CASSYVGTDHYGYTF.

J is TRBJ2-5 and V is TRBV24-1; perhaps TRBD1 as D (5 bases). Trimming shortened V by 5 bases and J by 3 bases, and 9 bases separated the two germline ends. CDR3 length equals 13 residues. Germline CDR1 and CDR2: KGHDR and SFDVKD. CDR3 in DNA: TGTGCCACCAGTGGCTCCAGGGAAGAGACCCAGTACTTC. It codes for CATSGSREETQYF.

The rearrangement joins TRBV10-3 to TRBJ2-5; D ambiguous. Trimming took off 2 bases at V and 5 bases at J, with 6 bases between the two ends. Per the germline V gene, CDR1 is ENHRY and CDR2 is SYGVKD. The CDR3 extends over 12 amino acids. CDR3 sequence: CAISEVGETQYF. The CDR3 region has the DNA TGTGCCATCAGTGAGGTAGGGGAGACCCAGTACTTC.

The rearrangement uses TRBV14 and TRBJ2-2; 14 nucleotides match TRBD2. Germline-derived CDR1 and CDR2 are SGHDN and FVKESK. The V and J ends lost 3 bases and 4 bases, in that order; junction bases with no gene match: 10. CDR3 length equals 19 residues. The CDR3 spells CASSQMPGLAGDFTGELFF. As DNA, the CDR3 is TGTGCCAGCAGCCAGATGCCGGGACTAGCGGGAGATTTCACCGGGGAGCTGTTTTTT.

The chain recombines TRBV7-9 with TRBJ2-7, with 8 positions matching TRBD1. With 2 bases clipped from V and 5 bases from J, the junction kept 11 bases outside the gene matches. Germline values: CDR1 SEHNR, CDR2 FQNEAQ (reference sequence). This CDR3 has 16 residues. CDR3 sequence (DNA): TGTGCCAGCAGCTTACTAATTGGGACAGGTGACCACGAGCAGTACTTC. The encoded protein is CASSLLIGTGDHEQYF.

The chain uses TRBV5-4 and TRBJ2-6; D is undetermined. Germline V lookup: CDR1 SGHNT, CDR2 YYREEE (reference sequence). Deletions cut 4 bases from V and 4 bases from J, with 9 bases between. CDR3 size: 14 residues. The CDR3 spells CASSETTGANVLTF. The CDR3 region has the DNA TGTGCCAGCAGCGAAACCACGGGGGCCAACGTCCTGACTTTC.

The chain is built from TRBV3-1 (or the pseudogene TRBV3-2) and TRBJ2-7, with 9 bases lining up with TRBD1. V was clipped by 5 bases and J by 5 bases; unmatched bases: 10. CDR3 length: 15 residues. Germline-derived CDR1 and CDR2 are LGHDT and YNNKEL (reference sequence). The CDR3 sequence: CASSAHRGLGNEQYF. As DNA, the CDR3 is TGTGCCAGCAGCGCACACAGGGGGCTAGGGAACGAGCAGTACTTC.

This CDR3 reads CASSMGTGTEKLFF. CDR3 nucleotides: TGTGCCAGCAGCATGGGGACAGGCACTGAAAAACTGTTTTTT. The rearrangement links TRBV6-5 to TRBJ1-4; 8 bases map to TRBD1. This CDR3 is 14 amino acids long. CDR1 is MNHEY and CDR2 is SVGAGI in the germline V gene. V shed 6 bases and J 7 bases; nucleotides not matched to a gene: 7.

This chain uses TRBV6-1 with TRBJ2-7; D unresolved. With 3 bases removed from V and 1 base from J, the gap between germline ends came to 7 bases. This CDR3 is 13 amino acids long. Per the germline V gene, CDR1 is MNHNS and CDR2 is SASEGT. The CDR3 sequence: CASSDRLSYEQYF. For the CDR3, the DNA is TGTGCCAGCAGTGACAGGCTATCCTACGAGCAGTACTTC.

The chain links TRBV24-1 to TRBJ1-2; 11 nucleotides match TRBD1. V was clipped by 9 bases and J by 5 bases; unmatched bases: 4. This CDR3 comprises 13 residues. CDR1 and CDR2 from the germline V gene are KGHDR and SFDVKD. The CDR3: CATRGQGAYGYTF. In DNA form, the CDR3 reads TGTGCCACCCGCGGACAGGGGGCTTATGGCTACACCTTC.

J is TRBJ2-7 and V is TRBV7-8, with 13 bases aligning to TRBD2. Trimming took 3 bases from V and 3 from J; bases not matched to a gene: 5. Per the germline V gene, CDR1 is SGHVS and CDR2 is FQNEAQ. The CDR3 extends over 16 amino acids. In DNA form, the CDR3 reads TGTGCCAGCAGCTTCGCGACTAGCGGGGGGTACTACGAGCAGTACTTC. It encodes CASSFATSGGYYEQYF.

The rearrangement uses TRBV11-2 and TRBJ2-7; D might be TRBD2 (6 bases). The germline CDR1 and CDR2 sequences are SGHAT and FQNNGV. V lost 5 bases and J lost 4, with 15 bases in between. The CDR3 contains 14 residues. CDR3 loop: CASSATRPAYEQYF. In DNA, the CDR3 is TGTGCCAGCAGCGCGACTAGACCCGCTTACGAGCAGTACTTC.

The chain combines TRBV6-5 with TRBJ1-6; perhaps TRBD1 as D (5 bases). Trimming removed 6 bases from V and 0 bases from J, with 9 bases in between. Germline CDR1 is MNHEY and CDR2 is SVGAGI. The CDR3 is 15 amino acids. Here the CDR3 reads CASRGQSSYNSPLHF. The DNA for the CDR3 is TGTGCCAGCAGGGGGCAGAGCTCCTATAATTCACCCCTCCACTTT.

The genes are TRBV30 and TRBJ2-3, with unresolved D. Looked up from germline, CDR1 is GTSNPN and CDR2 is SVGIG (reference sequence). V was clipped by 0 bases and J by 2 bases, with 6 bases between them. The CDR3 totals 13 residues. The CDR3 region is CAWSVDTTDTQYF. The CDR3 DNA follows: TGTGCCTGGAGTGTAGACACCACAGATACGCAGTATTTT.